What follows are 5 T cell receptor beta chains derived from one specimen sequenced in a study of CD8 T cells in Susac syndrome. Reverse transcription of about 0.45 to 1 ug RNA was carried out with random hexamers. TCRdb re-called the immunoSEQ multiplex PCR reads through MiXCR, storing one row per CDR3 protein. The sample consists of 140,000 to 150,000 distinct CDR3 sequences, roughly 95% of them appearing once. The source material was CD4+ T cells from PBMCs. Source of these receptors: a human donor in good health.

This rearrangement joins TRBV11-2 to TRBJ2-5; 9 bases match TRBD2. Germline CDR1 SGHAT, CDR2 FQNNGV. With V trimmed by 1 base and J by 5 bases, 11 bases remained unmatched. The length of the CDR3 is 17 residues. The chain's CDR3 is CASSLGGSGRLGETQYF. CDR3 nucleotide sequence: TGTGCCAGCAGCTTAGGGGGGAGCGGGAGGTTGGGGGAGACCCAGTACTTC.

The J gene is TRBJ2-7, the V gene TRBV7-2, with 8 bases lining up with TRBD2. The germline V gene has CDR1 SGHTA and CDR2 FQGNSA. The J segment lost 4 bases and the V segment lost 2 bases, leaving 10 bases of the junction unmatched. The CDR3 runs to 16 residues. DNA of the CDR3: TGTGCCAGCAGCTTACGCGGTAGCGGGATGATTTACGAGCAGTACTTC. This codes for CASSLRGSGMIYEQYF.

V usage is TRBV18 and J usage is TRBJ2-5; D remains ambiguous. The V end was cut by 3 bases, the J end by 2 bases, with 10 bases between. The CDR3 sequence is 14 residues long. Germline CDR1 and CDR2: KGHSH and LQKENI. The CDR3 loop is CASSPQVRQETQYF. CDR3 coding DNA: TGTGCCAGCTCACCTCAGGTCAGACAAGAGACCCAGTACTTC.

This clonotype occurred a few times. The CDR3 DNA is TGCAGCGTTCGGGGGACAGGGGGCAATGAGGGCTACACCTTC. As protein: CSVRGTGGNEGYTF. The chain carries TRBV29-1 and TRBJ1-2; 12 bases align to TRBD1. The CDR3 length is 14 residues. V lost 5 bases and J lost 8; bases outside the gene matches: 9. Germline V lookup: CDR1 SQVTM, CDR2 ANQGSEA.

The CDR3 is CASSQSRGSTEAFF. CDR3 bases: TGTGCCAGCAGCCAATCGAGGGGGAGCACTGAAGCTTTCTTT. The rearrangement links TRBV16 to TRBJ1-1, with D perhaps TRBD1 (6 bases). The CDR3 sequence is 14 residues long. Germline lookup yields CDR1 KGHSY and CDR2 FQNENV. The V gene lost 0 bases and the J gene lost 4 bases, with 9 bases spanning the gap.